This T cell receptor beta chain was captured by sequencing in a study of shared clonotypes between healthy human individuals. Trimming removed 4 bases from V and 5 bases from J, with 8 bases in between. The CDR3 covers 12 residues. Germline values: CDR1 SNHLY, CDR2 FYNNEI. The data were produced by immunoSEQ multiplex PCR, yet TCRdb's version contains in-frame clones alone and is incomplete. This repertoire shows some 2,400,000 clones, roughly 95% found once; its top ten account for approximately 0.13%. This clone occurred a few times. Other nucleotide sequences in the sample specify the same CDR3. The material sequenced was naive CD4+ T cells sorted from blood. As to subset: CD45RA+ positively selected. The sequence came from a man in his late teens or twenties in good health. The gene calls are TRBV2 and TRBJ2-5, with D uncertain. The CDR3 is CASSVGWETQYF. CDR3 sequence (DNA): TGTGCCAGCAGTGTAGGGTGGGAGACCCAGTACTTC. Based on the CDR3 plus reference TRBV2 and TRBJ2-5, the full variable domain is EPEVTQTPSHQVTQMGQEVILRCVPISNHLYFYWYRQILGQKVEFLVSFYNNEISEKSEIFDDQFSVERPDGSNFTLKIRSTKLEDSAMYFCASSVGWETQYFGPGTRLLVL.